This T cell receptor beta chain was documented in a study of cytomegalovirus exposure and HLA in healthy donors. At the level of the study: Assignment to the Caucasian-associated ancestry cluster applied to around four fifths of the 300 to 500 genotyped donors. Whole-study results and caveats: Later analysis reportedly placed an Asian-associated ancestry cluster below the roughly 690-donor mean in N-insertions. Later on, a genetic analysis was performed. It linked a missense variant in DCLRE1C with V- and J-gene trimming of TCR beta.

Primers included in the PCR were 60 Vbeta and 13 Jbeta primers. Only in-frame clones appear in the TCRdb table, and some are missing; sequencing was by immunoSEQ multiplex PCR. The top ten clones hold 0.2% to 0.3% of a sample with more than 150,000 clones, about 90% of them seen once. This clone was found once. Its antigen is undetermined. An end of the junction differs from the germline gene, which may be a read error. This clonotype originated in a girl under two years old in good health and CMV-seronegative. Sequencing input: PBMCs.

Written as DNA, the CDR3 is TGTGCCGGCAGTTTGGGCGTCTCCGGGGAGCTGTTTTTT. Translation: CAGSLGVSGELFF. This sequence joins TRBV27 and TRBJ2-2; no clear D. Germline V gene data show CDR1 as MNHEY and CDR2 as SMNVEV (reference sequence). The CDR3 spans 13 residues.